Listed below are T cell receptor beta chains from one sample, sequenced in a study of Graves' ophthalmopathy and Graves' hyperthyroidism. TCRdb re-derived calls from the multiplex PCR reads in MiXCR, one entry per CDR3 protein. The table includes approximately 160,000 distinct CDR3 sequences, over 35% detected once. The material sequenced was peripheral blood. These receptors all come from a woman aged 40 to 50 with Graves' ophthalmopathy. The CDR3 runs from the conserved cysteine through the conserved F or W. A D gene is named only where the DNA matches it firmly. Where a row states a size, it is once, few, many or the class of an expanded clone; other rows omit it.

V gene	CDR3 length	clone size	D gene	J gene	CDR3 DNA	CDR3 protein
TRBV12-3/TRBV12-4	16	-	TRBD2	TRBJ2-7	TGTGCCAGCAGTTTCCCCCTAGCTGGCGGGAGTGACGAGCAGTACTTC	CASSFPLAGGSDEQYF
TRBV6-1	13	-	-	TRBJ1-1	TGTGCCGTTTGGGACCGTCAAAACACTGAAGCTTTCTTT	CAVWDRQNTEAFF
TRBV30	12	-	-	TRBJ1-5	TGTGCCTGGGGCCGGGGGAATCAGCCCCAGCATTTT	CAWGRGNQPQHF
TRBV7-8	12	-	-	TRBJ1-2	TGTGCCAGCAGCTTAGATAGGGCCGGCTACACCTTC	CASSLDRAGYTF
TRBV11-2	14	many	-	TRBJ1-1	TGTGCCAGCAGCTTAGGGTATAGGAACACTGAAGCTTTCTTT	CASSLGYRNTEAFF
TRBV19	13	many	-	TRBJ1-1	TGTGCCAGTAGTATCGAGGACAGCCTTGAAGCTTTCTTT	CASSIEDSLEAFF
TRBV12-3/TRBV12-4	19	-	-	TRBJ1-6	TGTGCCAGCAACTCAAGGGGTCCAGGGCAGAGCTCCTATAATTCACCCCTCCACTTT	CASNSRGPGQSSYNSPLHF
TRBV6-5	12	many	TRBD1	TRBJ2-7	TGTGCCAGCAGCAGGGGGCTCTACGAGCAGTACTTC	CASSRGLYEQYF
TRBV20-1	13	-	-	TRBJ2-7	TGCAGTGCCCTCCCCCGTGCCTTCGGCGAGCAGTACTTC	CSALPRAFGEQYF
TRBV5-1	14	many	TRBD2	TRBJ2-5	TGCGCCAGCAGCAACCTAGCGGGAGTGGAGACCCAGTACTTC	CASSNLAGVETQYF
TRBV20-1	13	many	TRBD2	TRBJ2-7	TGCAGTTCACTAGCGGGAGGGATCTACGAGCAGTACTTC	CSSLAGGIYEQYF
TRBV12-3/TRBV12-4	13	many	-	TRBJ2-2	TGTGCCAGCCAACAGGGTTACACCGGGGAGCTGTTTTTT	CASQQGYTGELFF
TRBV11-2	15	many	TRBD2	TRBJ2-5	TGTGCCAGCAGCCGCCCTTTTAGCGGGAAAGAGACCCAGTACTTC	CASSRPFSGKETQYF
TRBV12-3/TRBV12-4	17	many	TRBD1	TRBJ2-6	TGTGCCAGCAGAGCCGGGACAGGCTGGTCTGGGGCCAACGTCCTGACTTTC	CASRAGTGWSGANVLTF
TRBV6-1	14	-	-	TRBJ1-1	TGTGCCAGCAGTCTGTCGGGGGTCGAGACTGAAGCTTTCTTT	CASSLSGVETEAFF
TRBV7-3	13	-	TRBD1	TRBJ2-7	TGTGCCAGCAGCAGGACAGGGGTTGGCGAGCAGTACTTC	CASSRTGVGEQYF
TRBV7-2	15	-	TRBD1	TRBJ1-6	TGTGCCAGCAGCCCCTGGGGACAGCCTAATTCACCCCTCCACTTT	CASSPWGQPNSPLHF
TRBV12-3/TRBV12-4	13	-	-	TRBJ1-2	TGTGCCAGCAGTTTTCCGGAGGGCTATGGCTACACCTTC	CASSFPEGYGYTF
TRBV30	13	many	-	TRBJ1-2	TGTGCCTGGAGTCCGAGACAGGTGAATGGCTACACCTTC	CAWSPRQVNGYTF
TRBV27	12	few	-	TRBJ1-2	TGTGCCAGCAAAGGGGAAGGGTATGGCTACACCTTC	CASKGEGYGYTF
TRBV7-2	15	once	-	TRBJ2-7	TGTGCCAGCAGCTTAGTGGGACAAACGCTCTACGAGCAGTACTTC	CASSLVGQTLYEQYF
TRBV6-1	14	many	-	TRBJ1-2	TGTGCCAGCAGTGAAGCGGCGGGGAGTTATGGCTACACCTTC	CASSEAAGSYGYTF
TRBV6-5	15	many	TRBD2	TRBJ2-7	TGTGCCAGCAGTTACCAGCTAGCGGCACCGTACGAGCAGTACTTC	CASSYQLAAPYEQYF
TRBV12-3/TRBV12-4	15	many	TRBD2	TRBJ2-7	TGTGCCAGCAGTTTTGAGGGACTAGCACAGGGCGAGCAGTACTTC	CASSFEGLAQGEQYF
TRBV6-1	12	-	TRBD2	TRBJ2-5	TGTGCCACCGGACTAGTCCGAGAGACCCAGTACTTC	CATGLVRETQYF
TRBV6-1	15	-	TRBD2	TRBJ2-7	TGTGCCAGCAGGAGACTAGCGGAAAGCTCCTACGAGCAGTACTTC	CASRRLAESSYEQYF
TRBV12-3/TRBV12-4	11	-	-	TRBJ1-1	TGTGCCAGCACTCTCACAGGGGAAGCTTTCTTT	CASTLTGEAFF
TRBV2	14	-	-	TRBJ2-7	TGTGCCAGCAGTGTACCAGGCGGCACCTACGAGCAGTACTTC	CASSVPGGTYEQYF
TRBV7-2	15	many	-	TRBJ1-2	TGTGCCAGCAGCTTGATAGGGGGAACCAGCTACGGCTACACCTTC	CASSLIGGTSYGYTF
TRBV6-2/TRBV6-3	15	many	TRBD1	TRBJ1-5	TGTGCCAGCTCACGTGAGGACAGGAGTGATCAGCCCCAGCATTTT	CASSREDRSDQPQHF
TRBV28	12	-	TRBD1	TRBJ1-3	TGTGCCAGCATGACAGGGTTAAACACCATATATTTT	CASMTGLNTIYF
TRBV20-1	13	many	-	TRBJ1-3	TGCAGTGCTAGGGTGGTCGGGGGCAACACCATATATTTT	CSARVVGGNTIYF
TRBV6-2/TRBV6-3	15	-	TRBD2	TRBJ2-7	TGTGCCAGCAGATGGACTAGCGGGAGCCCCCACGAGCAGTACTTC	CASRWTSGSPHEQYF
TRBV2	13	many	-	TRBJ1-1	TGTGCCAGCAGTCAGGGGTTGAGCACTGAAGCTTTCTTT	CASSQGLSTEAFF
TRBV10-3	13	-	TRBD1	TRBJ1-6	TGTGCCATGGGACAGGAGGATAATTCACCCCTCCACTTT	CAMGQEDNSPLHF
TRBV9	14	many	TRBD1	TRBJ1-5	TGTGCCAGCAGCCTCGGGACAGTTAATCAGCCCCAGCATTTT	CASSLGTVNQPQHF
TRBV7-8	14	many	TRBD1	TRBJ1-2	TGTGCCAGCAGCCTAGGCAGGGGGAACTATGGCTACACCTTC	CASSLGRGNYGYTF
TRBV12-3/TRBV12-4	13	many	-	TRBJ1-2	TGTGCCAGCAACGCCGGGACGGTAAATGGCTACACCTTC	CASNAGTVNGYTF
TRBV6-5	13	many	TRBD1	TRBJ1-1	TGTGCCAGCAGTTTACAGGGGAGCACTGAAGCTTTCTTT	CASSLQGSTEAFF
TRBV4-3	16	-	TRBD1	TRBJ2-7	TGCGCCAGCAGCCAAGGCAGGGGGCCTACCGGCCACGAGCAGTACTTC	CASSQGRGPTGHEQYF
TRBV6-2/TRBV6-3	13	-	-	TRBJ2-7	TGTGCCAGAAAGGGACGGACGCAATACGAGCAGTACTTC	CARKGRTQYEQYF
TRBV19	13	many	-	TRBJ1-1	TGTGCCAGTAGTTCCCTTTCGAACACTGAAGCTTTCTTT	CASSSLSNTEAFF
TRBV7-3	12	-	-	TRBJ2-7	TGTGCCAGCAGCACGGGACTGTCCGAGCAGTACTTC	CASSTGLSEQYF
TRBV15	16	-	TRBD1	TRBJ1-5	TGTGCCACCAGCCTTATCGGACAGGGGGGAAATCAGCCCCAGCATTTT	CATSLIGQGGNQPQHF
TRBV5-1	15	-	TRBD1	TRBJ2-7	TGCGCCAGCAGCCCCTTTTCGACAGGGGAAGGCGAGCAGTACTTC	CASSPFSTGEGEQYF
TRBV7-9	14	many	TRBD1	TRBJ1-5	TGTGCCAGCAGCCCCGACAGGGCAAGTCAGCCCCAGCATTTT	CASSPDRASQPQHF
TRBV6-1	11	-	-	TRBJ1-2	TGTGCCAGCATGAGGGGGGAAAGCTACACCTTC	CASMRGESYTF
TRBV28	11	few	-	TRBJ2-7	TGTGCCAGCAGTTCCGACAGCGAGCAGTACTTC	CASSSDSEQYF
TRBV12-3/TRBV12-4	13	many	-	TRBJ1-1	TGTGCCAGCAGTCCTGTCTCGGGCACTGAAGCTTTCTTT	CASSPVSGTEAFF
TRBV4-1	13	many	-	TRBJ1-1	TGCGCCAGCACCCGTGCCGGCGGCACTGAAGCTTTCTTT	CASTRAGGTEAFF
TRBV27	16	-	TRBD1	TRBJ2-7	TGTGCCAGCAGTATCTCCGGGTTGACAGGGGTGAGAGAGCAGTACTTC	CASSISGLTGVREQYF
TRBV6-1	15	many	-	TRBJ1-3	TGTGCCAGCAGTGGGACCTATGGGTCTGGAAACACCATATATTTT	CASSGTYGSGNTIYF